Below, 6 T cell receptor beta chains from the same sample are listed, as sequenced in a study of blood T cell repertoires in COVID-19. Using immunoSEQ multiplex PCR, the repertoire was profiled, and TCRdb retains in-frame clones only, with some absent. The data contain hundreds of thousands of clones, 83% of them singletons. The source material was peripheral blood. Receptor source: a woman between 50 and 59 years old who had recovered from COVID-19.

This rearrangement joins TRBV25-1 to TRBJ1-4, with 7 bases fitting TRBD1. V was clipped by 2 bases and J by 4 bases; unmatched bases: 4. The CDR3 covers 15 residues. In germline, CDR1 is MGHDK, CDR2 SYGVNS. The CDR3 coding sequence is TGTGCCAGCAGTGAACAATCAGGGGGTAATGAAAAACTGTTTTTT. Translation gives CASSEQSGGNEKLFF.

The chain employs TRBV5-1 and TRBJ2-3, with TRBD2 identical over 10 bases. The CDR3 loop spans 18 amino acids. In germline, CDR1 is SGHRS, CDR2 YFSETQ. V lost 0 bases, J lost 0 bases, and 7 bases stayed unmatched. The CDR3 nucleotides are TGCGCCAGCAGCTTGGAGGTTAGCGGGGGGTCAAGCACAGATACGCAGTATTTT. It codes for CASSLEVSGGSSTDTQYF. Full variable domain (missing parts from reference TRBV5-1 and TRBJ2-3): KAGVTQTPRYLIKTRGQQVTLSCSPISGHRSVSWYQQTPGQGLQFLFEYFSETQRNKGNFPGRFSGRQFSNSRSEMNVSTLELGDSALYLCASSLEVSGGSSTDTQYFGPGTRLTVL.

This clone was recorded once. The J gene is TRBJ2-7, the V gene TRBV12-3 or TRBV12-4; D not certain. CDR3 length: 12 residues. V lost 7 bases and J 2 bases, leaving 9 bases between the germline ends. The CDR3 region has the DNA TGTGCCAGCAACGGTATTACCTACGAGCAGTACTTC. Its translation is CASNGITYEQYF.

The chain uses TRBV24-1 and TRBJ1-1; 10 bases agree with TRBD1. The CDR3 is made up of 15 amino acids. The ends lost 4 bases at V and 5 bases at J; junction bases unmatched: 6. Looked up from germline, CDR1 is KGHDR and CDR2 is SFDVKD. As DNA, the CDR3 is TGTGCCACCAGTGACGCCGGGACAGGGGTTACTGAAGCTTTCTTT. Residues: CATSDAGTGVTEAFF.

This chain links TRBV9 with TRBJ1-2, with D possibly TRBD1 on 6 matching bases. The germline CDR1 and CDR2 sequences are SGDLS and YYNGEE. The CDR3 is 14 amino acids. Trimming shortened V by 7 bases and J by 3 bases, and 16 bases separated the two germline ends. CDR3 in DNA: TGTGCCAGCCAACAGGGTAACTCTGACTATGGCTACACCTTC. Translating it yields CASQQGNSDYGYTF.

The genes are TRBV18 and TRBJ1-2, with D perhaps matching TRBD1 (5 bases). CDR3 length: 13 residues. V gave up 2 bases and J gave up 3 bases, with 7 bases separating them. Germline CDR1 is KGHSH and CDR2 is LQKENI. DNA of the CDR3: TGTGCCAGCTCACCAGGAGGGGACTATGGCTACACCTTC. The encoded protein is CASSPGGDYGYTF. The variable domain in full, with the rest retrieved from reference TRBV18 and TRBJ1-2, is NAGVMQNPRHLVRRRGQEARLRCSPMKGHSHVYWYRQLPEEGLKFMVYLQKENIIDESGMPKERFSAEFPKEGPSILRIQQVVRGDSAAYFCASSPGGDYGYTFGSGTRLTVV.